A selection of T cell receptor beta chains follows, all from one sample in a study of blood T cell repertoires in COVID-19. The table came from immunoSEQ multiplex PCR; TCRdb's copy has only in-frame clones and leaves some out. The table lists about 120,000 clones, about 88% of them singletons. Sequenced: peripheral blood. The receptor set was obtained from a man aged 40-49 years with acute or convalescent COVID-19. The CDR3 runs from the conserved cysteine through the conserved F or W. Fields, in order: D gene, V gene, clone size, J gene, CDR3 protein, CDR3 DNA. A D gene is named only where the DNA matches it firmly. For some rows the clone size is stated as once, few or many, or as a class when expanded; others skip it.

d_call: .; v_call: TRBV29-1; clone_size: .; j_call: TRBJ2-7; cdr3_aa: CSVVPQTGRYEQYF; cdr3_nt: TGCAGCGTTGTCCCTCAGACAGGGAGGTACGAGCAGTACTTC
d_call: .; v_call: TRBV12-3/TRBV12-4; clone_size: .; j_call: TRBJ2-1; cdr3_aa: CASRGLNEQFF; cdr3_nt: TGTGCCAGCAGGGGACTTAATGAGCAGTTCTTC
d_call: TRBD1; v_call: TRBV7-9; clone_size: .; j_call: TRBJ2-7; cdr3_aa: CASTDRGRLDKSGGTVSYEQYF; cdr3_nt: TGTGCCAGCACCGACAGGGGCCGGTTGGATAAAAGTGGAGGGACCGTCTCCTACGAGCAGTACTTC
d_call: TRBD2; v_call: TRBV3-1/TRBV3-2; clone_size: .; j_call: TRBJ2-7; cdr3_aa: CASSQELAGLYEQYF; cdr3_nt: TGTGCCAGCAGCCAAGAATTAGCGGGGCTCTACGAGCAGTACTTC
d_call: .; v_call: TRBV6-5; clone_size: .; j_call: TRBJ2-3; cdr3_aa: CASSYSTGTDTQYF; cdr3_nt: TGTGCCAGCAGTTACTCAACAGGAACAGATACGCAGTATTTT
d_call: .; v_call: TRBV6-5; clone_size: .; j_call: TRBJ2-6; cdr3_aa: CASTPAAGANVLTF; cdr3_nt: TGTGCCAGCACTCCCGCGGCTGGGGCCAACGTCCTGACTTTC
d_call: .; v_call: TRBV10-3; clone_size: .; j_call: TRBJ1-2; cdr3_aa: CAISESEYPNYGYTF; cdr3_nt: TGTGCCATCAGTGAGTCGGAGTACCCTAACTATGGCTACACCTTC
d_call: .; v_call: TRBV6-6; clone_size: once; j_call: TRBJ2-1; cdr3_aa: CASSRGEQFF; cdr3_nt: TGTGCCAGCAGCCGGGGTGAGCAGTTCTTC
d_call: .; v_call: TRBV15; clone_size: .; j_call: TRBJ1-5; cdr3_aa: CATSRDLAVSNQPQHF; cdr3_nt: TGTGCCACCAGCAGAGATTTAGCGGTTAGCAATCAGCCCCAGCATTTT
d_call: TRBD1; v_call: TRBV28; clone_size: .; j_call: TRBJ1-1; cdr3_aa: CASSPGTGQNNMNTEAFF; cdr3_nt: TGTGCCAGCAGCCCTGGGACAGGGCAGAACAACATGAACACTGAAGCTTTCTTT
d_call: .; v_call: TRBV7-2; clone_size: .; j_call: TRBJ2-3; cdr3_aa: CASSLVPSDTQYF; cdr3_nt: TGTGCCAGCAGCTTAGTCCCGTCAGATACGCAGTATTTT
d_call: TRBD1; v_call: TRBV5-1; clone_size: .; j_call: TRBJ2-7; cdr3_aa: CASSWAGGQGYGEQYF; cdr3_nt: TGCGCCAGCAGCTGGGCCGGGGGACAGGGGTATGGAGAGCAGTACTTC
d_call: TRBD1; v_call: TRBV9; clone_size: .; j_call: TRBJ2-3; cdr3_aa: CASSLRDRRTDTQYF; cdr3_nt: TGTGCCAGCAGCCTGAGGGACAGGCGCACAGATACGCAGTATTTT
d_call: TRBD1; v_call: TRBV7-2; clone_size: .; j_call: TRBJ1-2; cdr3_aa: CASSLATGQGDYGYTF; cdr3_nt: TGTGCCAGCAGCTTAGCTACGGGACAGGGGGACTATGGCTACACCTTC